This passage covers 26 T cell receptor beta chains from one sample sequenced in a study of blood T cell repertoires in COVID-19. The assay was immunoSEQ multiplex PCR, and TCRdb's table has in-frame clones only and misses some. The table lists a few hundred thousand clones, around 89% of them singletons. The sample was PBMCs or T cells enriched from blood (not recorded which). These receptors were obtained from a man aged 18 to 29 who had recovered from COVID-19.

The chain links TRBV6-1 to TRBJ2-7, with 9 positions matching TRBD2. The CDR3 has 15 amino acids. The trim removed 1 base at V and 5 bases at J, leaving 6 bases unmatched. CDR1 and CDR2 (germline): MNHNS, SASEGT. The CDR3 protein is CASSEVVSGRNEQYF. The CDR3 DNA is TGTGCCAGCAGTGAAGTTGTTAGCGGGAGAAACGAGCAGTACTTC.

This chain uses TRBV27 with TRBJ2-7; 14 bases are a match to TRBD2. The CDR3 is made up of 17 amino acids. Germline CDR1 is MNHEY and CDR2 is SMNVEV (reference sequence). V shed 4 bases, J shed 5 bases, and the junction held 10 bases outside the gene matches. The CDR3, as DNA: TGTGCCAGCAGTTACAGACTAGCGGGAGGGCCTCGCGACGAGCAGTACTTC. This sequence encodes CASSYRLAGGPRDEQYF.

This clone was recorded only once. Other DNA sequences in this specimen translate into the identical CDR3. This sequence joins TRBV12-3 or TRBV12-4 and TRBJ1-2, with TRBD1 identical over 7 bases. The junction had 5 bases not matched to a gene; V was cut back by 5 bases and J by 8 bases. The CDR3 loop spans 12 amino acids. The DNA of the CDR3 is TGTGCCAGCAGTCTGACAGGGTACGGCTACACCTTC. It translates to CASSLTGYGYTF.

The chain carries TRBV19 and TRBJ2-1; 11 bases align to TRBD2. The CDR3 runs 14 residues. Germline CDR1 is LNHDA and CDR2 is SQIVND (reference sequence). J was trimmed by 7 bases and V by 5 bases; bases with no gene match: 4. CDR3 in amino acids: CASSFSGGANEQFF. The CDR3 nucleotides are TGTGCCAGTAGTTTTAGCGGGGGGGCGAATGAGCAGTTCTTC.

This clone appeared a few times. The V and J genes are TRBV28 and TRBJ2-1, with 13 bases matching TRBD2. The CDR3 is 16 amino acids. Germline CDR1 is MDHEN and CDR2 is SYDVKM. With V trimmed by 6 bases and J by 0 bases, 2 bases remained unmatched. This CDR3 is CASSTSGRGSYNEQFF. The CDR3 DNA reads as TGTGCCAGCAGCACTAGCGGGAGGGGCTCCTACAATGAGCAGTTCTTC.

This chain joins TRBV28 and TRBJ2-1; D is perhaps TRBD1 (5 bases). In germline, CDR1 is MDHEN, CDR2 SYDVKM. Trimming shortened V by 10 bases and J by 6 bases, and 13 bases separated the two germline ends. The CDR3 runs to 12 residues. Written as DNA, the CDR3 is TGTGCCACACCCCTCAGGGTCAATGAGCAGTTCTTC. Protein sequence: CATPLRVNEQFF.

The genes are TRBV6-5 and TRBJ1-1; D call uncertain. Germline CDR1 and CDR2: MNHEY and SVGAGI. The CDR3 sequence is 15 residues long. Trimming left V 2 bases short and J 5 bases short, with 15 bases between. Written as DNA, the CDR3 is TGTGCCAGCAGTTACAAGGCGGTTTCTGTTACTGAAGCTTTCTTT. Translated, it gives CASSYKAVSVTEAFF.

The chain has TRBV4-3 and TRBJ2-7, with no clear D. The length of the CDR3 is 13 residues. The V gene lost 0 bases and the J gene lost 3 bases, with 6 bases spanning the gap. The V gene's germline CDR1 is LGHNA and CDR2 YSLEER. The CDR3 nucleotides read TGCGCCAGCAGCCAAGACCTAAACTACGAGCAGTACTTC. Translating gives CASSQDLNYEQYF.

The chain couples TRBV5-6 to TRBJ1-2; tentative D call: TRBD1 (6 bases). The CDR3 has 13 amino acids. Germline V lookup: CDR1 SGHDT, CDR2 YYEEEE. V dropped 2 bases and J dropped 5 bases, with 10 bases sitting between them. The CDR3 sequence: CASSFSGVYGYTF. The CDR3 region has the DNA TGTGCCAGCAGCTTCTCAGGGGTGTATGGCTACACCTTC.

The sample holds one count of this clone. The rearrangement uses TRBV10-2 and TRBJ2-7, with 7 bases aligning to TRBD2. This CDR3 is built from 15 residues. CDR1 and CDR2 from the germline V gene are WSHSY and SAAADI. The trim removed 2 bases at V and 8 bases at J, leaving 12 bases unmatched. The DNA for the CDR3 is TGCGCCAGCAGTGAGCCTTCTAGCGGACTCTTCCAGCAGTACTTC. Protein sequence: CASSEPSSGLFQQYF.

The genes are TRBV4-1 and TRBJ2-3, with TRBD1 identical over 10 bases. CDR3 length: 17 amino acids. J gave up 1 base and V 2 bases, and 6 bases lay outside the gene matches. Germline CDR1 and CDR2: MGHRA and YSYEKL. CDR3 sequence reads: CASSQLTGTGGTDTQYF. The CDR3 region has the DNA TGCGCCAGCAGCCAACTAACCGGGACAGGGGGCACAGATACGCAGTATTTT.

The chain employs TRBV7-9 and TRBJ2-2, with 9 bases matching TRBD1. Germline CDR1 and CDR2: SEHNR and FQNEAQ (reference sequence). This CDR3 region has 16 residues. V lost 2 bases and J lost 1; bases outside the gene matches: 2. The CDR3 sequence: CASSLRDRENTGELFF. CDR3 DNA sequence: TGTGCCAGCAGCTTACGGGACAGGGAGAACACCGGGGAGCTGTTTTTT.

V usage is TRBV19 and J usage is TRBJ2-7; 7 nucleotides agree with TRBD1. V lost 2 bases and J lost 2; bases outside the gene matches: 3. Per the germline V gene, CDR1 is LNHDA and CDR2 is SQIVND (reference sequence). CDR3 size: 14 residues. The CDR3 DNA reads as TGTGCCAGTAGTATATTGGGACAGACCTACGAGCAGTACTTC. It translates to CASSILGQTYEQYF.

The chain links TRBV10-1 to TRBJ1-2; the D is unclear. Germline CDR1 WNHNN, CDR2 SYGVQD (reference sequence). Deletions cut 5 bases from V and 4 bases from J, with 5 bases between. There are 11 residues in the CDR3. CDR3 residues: CASSNGYGYTF. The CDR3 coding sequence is TGCGCCAGCAGTAACGGCTATGGCTACACCTTC.

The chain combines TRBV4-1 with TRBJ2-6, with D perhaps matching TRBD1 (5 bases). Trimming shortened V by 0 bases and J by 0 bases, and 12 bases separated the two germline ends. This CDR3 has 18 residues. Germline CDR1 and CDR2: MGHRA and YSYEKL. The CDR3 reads CASSQDSRVRSGANVLTF. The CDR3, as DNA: TGCGCCAGCAGCCAAGATTCCAGGGTCCGCTCTGGGGCCAACGTCCTGACTTTC.

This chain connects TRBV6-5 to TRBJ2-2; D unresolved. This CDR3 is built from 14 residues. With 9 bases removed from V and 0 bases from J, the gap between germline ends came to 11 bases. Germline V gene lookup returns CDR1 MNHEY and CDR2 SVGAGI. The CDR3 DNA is TGTGCCAGTTCGCGGAGCCCGAACACCGGGGAGCTGTTTTTT. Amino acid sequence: CASSRSPNTGELFF.

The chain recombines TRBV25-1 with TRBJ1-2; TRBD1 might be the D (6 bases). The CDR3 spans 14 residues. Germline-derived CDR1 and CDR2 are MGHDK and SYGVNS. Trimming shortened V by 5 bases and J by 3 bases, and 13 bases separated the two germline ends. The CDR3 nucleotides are TGTGCCAGCAGTAGCCCAGGGACATACTATGGCTACACCTTC. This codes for CASSSPGTYYGYTF.

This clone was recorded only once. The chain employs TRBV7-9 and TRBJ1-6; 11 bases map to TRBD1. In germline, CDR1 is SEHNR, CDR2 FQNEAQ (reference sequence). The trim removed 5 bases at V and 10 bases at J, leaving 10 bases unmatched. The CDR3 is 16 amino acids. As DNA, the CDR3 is TGTGCCAGCAGCACCCGTGGGACAGGGGGTGGGTCACCCCTCCACTTT. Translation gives CASSTRGTGGGSPLHF.

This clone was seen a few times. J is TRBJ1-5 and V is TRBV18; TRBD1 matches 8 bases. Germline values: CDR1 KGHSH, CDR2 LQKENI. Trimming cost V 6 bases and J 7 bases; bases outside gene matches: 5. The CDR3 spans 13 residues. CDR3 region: CASSLRGQQPQHF. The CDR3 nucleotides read TGTGCCAGCTCTCTCAGGGGGCAGCAGCCCCAGCATTTT.

The CDR3 protein is CASSQGSTEAFF. CDR3 nucleotides: TGTGCCAGCAGTCAGGGTAGCACTGAAGCTTTCTTT. J is TRBJ1-1 and V is TRBV28, with D perhaps TRBD1 (5 bases). This CDR3 is 12 amino acids long. V dropped 5 bases and J dropped 4 bases, with 8 bases sitting between them. Per germline, CDR1 MDHEN and CDR2 SYDVKM.

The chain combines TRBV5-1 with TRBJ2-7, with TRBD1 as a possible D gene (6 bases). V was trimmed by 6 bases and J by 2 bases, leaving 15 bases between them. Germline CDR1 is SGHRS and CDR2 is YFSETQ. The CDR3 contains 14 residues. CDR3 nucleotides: TGCGCCAGCACCCCTGGGACACAGACCTACGAGCAGTACTTC. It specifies CASTPGTQTYEQYF.

The CDR3 spells CASSRGRAPTYGYTF. CDR3 DNA: TGTGCCAGCAGTAGAGGGCGGGCACCGACCTATGGCTACACCTTC. This chain connects TRBV25-1 to TRBJ1-2; no definite D call. Trimming left V 5 bases short and J 4 bases short, with 17 bases between. This CDR3 region has 15 residues. In germline, CDR1 is MGHDK, CDR2 SYGVNS.

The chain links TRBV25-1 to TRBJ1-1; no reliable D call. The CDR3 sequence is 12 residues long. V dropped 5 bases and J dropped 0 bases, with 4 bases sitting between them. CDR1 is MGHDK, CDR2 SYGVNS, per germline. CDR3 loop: CASSRVNTEAFF. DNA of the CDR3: TGTGCCAGCAGTCGGGTGAACACTGAAGCTTTCTTT.

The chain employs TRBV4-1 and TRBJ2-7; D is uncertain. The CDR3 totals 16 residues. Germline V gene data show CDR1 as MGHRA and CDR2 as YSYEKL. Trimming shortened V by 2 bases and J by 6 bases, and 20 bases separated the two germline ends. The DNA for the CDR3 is TGCGCCAGCAGCCAATTTAATCTCCTTGGCCCCTCCGAGCAGTACTTC. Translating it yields CASSQFNLLGPSEQYF.

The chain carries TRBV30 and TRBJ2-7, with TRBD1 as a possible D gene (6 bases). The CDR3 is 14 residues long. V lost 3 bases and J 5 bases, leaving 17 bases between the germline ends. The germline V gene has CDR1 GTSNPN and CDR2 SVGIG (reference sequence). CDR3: CAWSVDLGANEQYF. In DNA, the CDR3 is TGTGCCTGGAGCGTCGATTTGGGGGCGAACGAGCAGTACTTC.

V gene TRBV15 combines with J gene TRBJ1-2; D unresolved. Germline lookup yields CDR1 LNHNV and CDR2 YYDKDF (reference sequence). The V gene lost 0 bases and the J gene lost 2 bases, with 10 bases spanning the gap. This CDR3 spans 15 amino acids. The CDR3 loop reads CATSRDPQRNYGYTF. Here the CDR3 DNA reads TGTGCCACCAGCAGAGACCCACAGAGAAACTATGGCTACACCTTC.